These 13 T cell receptor beta chains were sequenced from one sample in a study of identical twins. Each CDR3 protein gets one entry after TCRdb re-called the 5' RACE reads with MiXCR. The sample has 500,000 to 550,000 distinct CDR3 sequences, approximately 20% seen once. The same sample was also used in a study of yellow fever vaccine responses in identical twins.

Sequencing was carried out using CD4+ T cells sorted from blood. These receptors were obtained from a woman between 18 and 29 years old in good health.

This chain uses TRBV20-1 with TRBJ2-1; 9 bases fit TRBD2. Germline CDR1 and CDR2: DFQATT and SNEGSKA (reference sequence). Unmatched junction bases numbered 13, after V lost 7 bases and J lost 3 bases. The CDR3 length is 16 residues. CDR3 bases: TGCAGTGTCAGGGGCCAGACTAGCGGACACTACAATGAGCAGTTCTTC. It codes for CSVRGQTSGHYNEQFF.

This chain links TRBV12-3 or TRBV12-4 with TRBJ2-7; D is unresolved. With 6 bases removed from V and 4 bases from J, the gap between germline ends came to 13 bases. This CDR3 is built from 13 residues. The CDR3 region has the DNA TGTGCCAGCAGCTTACCCCTAGGGTACGAGCAGTACTTC. Translating gives CASSLPLGYEQYF.

J is TRBJ1-5 and V is TRBV20-1, with D perhaps TRBD1 (5 bases). This CDR3 has 15 amino acids. V was shortened by 2 bases and J by 2 bases, with 13 bases between the two germline ends. CDR1 and CDR2 from the germline V gene are DFQATT and SNEGSKA (reference sequence). The CDR3 DNA sequence: TGCAGTGCTAGATCAGGGTCTGGGGGCAATCAGCCCCAGCATTTT. Protein: CSARSGSGGNQPQHF.

This clonotype was picked up a small number of times. The chain combines TRBV7-6 with TRBJ2-3; 8 positions match TRBD2. Germline assignment: CDR1 SGHVS and CDR2 FNYEAQ. The CDR3 has 20 residues. The V segment lost 5 bases and the J segment 6 bases; nucleotides outside the gene matches: 25. The CDR3 region is CASSPRGLSRGGIGVDTQYF. The CDR3 DNA sequence: TGTGCCAGCAGCCCTAGGGGGTTGAGCCGGGGGGGTATTGGTGTGGATACGCAGTATTTT. Full variable domain (remainder filled in from reference TRBV7-6 and TRBJ2-3): GAGVSQSPRYKVTKRGQDVALRCDPISGHVSLYWYRQALGQGPEFLTYFNYEAQQDKSGLPNDRFSAERPEGSISTLTIQRTEQRDSAMYRCASSPRGLSRGGIGVDTQYFGPGTRLTVL.

The chain has TRBV20-1 and TRBJ2-1; D is perhaps TRBD2 (5 bases). With 5 bases removed from V and 9 bases from J, the gap between germline ends came to 17 bases. This CDR3 region has 13 residues. Germline values: CDR1 DFQATT, CDR2 SNEGSKA (reference sequence). For the CDR3, the DNA is TGCAGTGCTGTAACTAGAGTAGCGCCTGAGCAGTTCTTC. The encoded protein is CSAVTRVAPEQFF.

This clonotype has more than one count but fewer than ten. This rearrangement joins TRBV3-1 to TRBJ2-3; a weak D match, TRBD1 (5 bases). Germline V gene sequence: CDR1 LGHDT, CDR2 YNNKEL (reference sequence). The ends were cut back, 0 bases at V and 2 bases at J, with 9 bases in the middle. CDR3 length equals 15 residues. CDR3 sequence reads: CASSQEVRDTDTQYF. As DNA, the CDR3 is TGTGCCAGCAGCCAAGAAGTCAGGGACACAGATACGCAGTATTTT.

This clonotype was counted a few times. Written as DNA, the CDR3 is TGTGCCAGCACTATAGCTGAGACCCAGTACTTC. This sequence encodes CASTIAETQYF. The gene calls are TRBV6-5 and TRBJ2-5, with D unresolved. V was pared by 7 bases and J by 5 bases, with 8 bases between. Germline values: CDR1 MNHEY, CDR2 SVGAGI. The CDR3 is 11 residues long.

This chain links TRBV2 with TRBJ2-2; 9 nucleotides match TRBD2. The germline V gene has CDR1 SNHLY and CDR2 FYNNEI. J lost 4 bases, V lost 4 bases, and 7 bases had no gene match. There are 16 residues in the CDR3. CDR3 sequence reads: CASSGLAAFSTGELFF. CDR3 nucleotide sequence: TGTGCCAGCAGTGGACTAGCGGCTTTCTCCACCGGGGAGCTGTTTTTT.

The chain employs TRBV3-1 and TRBJ2-2, with TRBD2 matching 8 bases. The CDR3 covers 15 residues. Germline V gives CDR1 LGHDT, CDR2 YNNKEL (reference sequence). Trimming cost V 4 bases and J 4 bases; bases outside gene matches: 5. CDR3: CASSPRGAVTGELFF. The CDR3 DNA reads TGTGCCAGCAGCCCGCGGGGGGCGGTCACCGGGGAGCTGTTTTTT.

This clonotype was counted a few times. The V and J genes are TRBV5-1 and TRBJ1-4; 8 positions agree with TRBD1. The CDR3 consists of 17 residues. V lost 0 bases, J lost 7 bases, and 11 bases stayed unmatched. The germline CDR1 and CDR2 sequences are SGHRS and YFSETQ. CDR3 DNA sequence: TGCGCCAGCAGCTTGGGCTTAACCAGGGGGCTGGGTGAAAAACTGTTTTTT. This translates into CASSLGLTRGLGEKLFF.

This clonotype was observed once. V is TRBV4-1 and J is TRBJ1-1; maybe TRBD1 (6 bases). This CDR3 spans 15 amino acids. V was cut by 1 base and J by 5 bases, with 14 bases left in between. Germline V CDR1 and CDR2: MGHRA, YSYEKL. This CDR3 is CASSQVLTGGTEAFF. The CDR3 region has the DNA TGCGCCAGCAGCCAAGTTTTGACAGGAGGAACTGAAGCTTTCTTT.

This clonotype has only a few counts. The genes are TRBV11-2 and TRBJ1-2; D is undetermined. V lost 2 bases and J 2 bases, leaving 6 bases between the germline ends. Germline lookup yields CDR1 SGHAT and CDR2 FQNNGV. The CDR3 contains 13 residues. The CDR3 region has the DNA TGTGCCAGCAGCTTAATGGGGAACTATGGCTACACCTTC. This encodes CASSLMGNYGYTF.

This clonotype showed up just a few times. V gene TRBV29-1 combines with J gene TRBJ2-1; 11 bases fit TRBD2. With V trimmed by 4 bases and J by 7 bases, 3 bases remained unmatched. Germline values: CDR1 SQVTM, CDR2 ANQGSEA. The CDR3 runs 13 residues. In DNA form, the CDR3 reads TGCAGCGTTGTGAGACTAGCGGGGAATGAGCAGTTCTTC. Its protein is CSVVRLAGNEQFF.